These 29 T cell receptor beta chains were all obtained from the same sample, sequenced in a study of radiation and T cells in renal cell carcinoma. Time point indicated: blood 4 weeks post-SBRT, at nephrectomy. This sample's treatment: 15 Gy SBRT to primary tumor, nephrectomy 4 weeks later. Assay used: immunoSEQ multiplex PCR; TCRdb lists only in-frame clones, some missing. Counted here are about 170,000 clones, 88% occurring once; the ten biggest clones make up 11%. The specimen was blood, collected from a patient whose treatment included radiotherapy and nephrectomy. These receptors were obtained from a woman between 50 and 59 years old with renal cell carcinoma.

This clone was recorded once. This CDR3 is also generated by other DNA sequences in the sample. CDR3 sequence: CASSSGGLNYGYTF. For the CDR3, the DNA is TGTGCCAGCAGCTCTGGGGGGCTGAACTATGGCTACACCTTC. The chain employs TRBV7-9 and TRBJ1-2; possibly TRBD1 for D (6 bases). Germline CDR1 is SEHNR and CDR2 is FQNEAQ (reference sequence). Trimming pared 4 bases from V and 2 bases from J, leaving 11 bases between. CDR3 length: 14 amino acids.

V gene TRBV6-6 combines with J gene TRBJ1-1; 9 nucleotides line up with TRBD1. Germline V gene lookup returns CDR1 MNHNY and CDR2 SVGAGI (reference sequence). The trim removed 6 bases at V and 7 bases at J, leaving 15 bases unmatched. This CDR3 spans 16 amino acids. DNA for the CDR3: TGTGCCAGCAGAGCCGACAACAGGGGGCTCGTAATTGAAGCTTTCTTT. Translated, it gives CASRADNRGLVIEAFF.

This clone was detected only a few times. V is TRBV30 and J is TRBJ1-1; maybe TRBD1 (5 bases). CDR3 size: 15 residues. Deletions cut 2 bases from V and 3 bases from J, with 16 bases between. The germline gives CDR1 GTSNPN, CDR2 SVGIG (reference sequence). CDR3 residues: CAWSKEGLLYTEAFF. The CDR3 DNA is TGTGCCTGGAGTAAGGAGGGGCTTTTGTACACTGAAGCTTTCTTT.

This chain links TRBV7-2 with TRBJ2-2; weak D call: TRBD2 (6 bases). V gave up 5 bases and J gave up 4 bases, with 17 bases separating them. Germline V gene lookup returns CDR1 SGHTA and CDR2 FQGNSA. The CDR3 extends over 16 amino acids. The CDR3 DNA reads as TGTGCCAGCAGCCCCCGACTAGTTGCAACCACCGGGGAGCTGTTTTTT. Translated: CASSPRLVATTGELFF.

This clone has just one count. This chain connects TRBV18 to TRBJ1-2; no clear D. The germline CDR1 and CDR2 sequences are KGHSH and LQKENI. The V end lost 3 bases, the J end lost 5 bases, and 16 bases lay between the germline ends. The CDR3 loop spans 15 amino acids. The CDR3 nucleotides are TGTGCCAGCTCACCGGAGGCGGGCCTATGGTATGGCTACACCTTC. Protein sequence: CASSPEAGLWYGYTF.

The rearrangement joins TRBV19 to TRBJ1-6; the D gene is possibly TRBD1 (6 bases). Trimming stripped 7 bases from V and 9 bases from J, with 16 bases between. Germline-derived CDR1 and CDR2 are LNHDA and SQIVND (reference sequence). The CDR3 is 14 residues long. CDR3 amino acids: CASISTRGSSPLHF. For the CDR3, the DNA is TGTGCCAGTATCTCTACAAGGGGGTCTTCACCCCTCCACTTT. Full variable domain (rest looked up from reference TRBV19 and TRBJ1-6): DGGITQSPKYLFRKEGQNVTLSCEQNLNHDAMYWYRQDPGQGLRLIYYSQIVNDFQKGDIAEGYSVSREKKESFPLTVTSAQKNPTAFYLCASISTRGSSPLHFGNGTRLTVT.

The chain joins TRBV19 to TRBJ1-1, with D uncertain. In germline, CDR1 is LNHDA, CDR2 SQIVND (reference sequence). The CDR3 consists of 17 residues. V gave up 7 bases and J gave up 2 bases, with 23 bases separating them. This CDR3 reads CASTYIGRGKLNTEAFF. The DNA of the CDR3 is TGTGCCAGTACCTATATAGGACGAGGGAAGCTCAACACTGAAGCTTTCTTT.

This chain joins TRBV14 and TRBJ2-2, with unresolved D. The germline CDR1 and CDR2 sequences are SGHDN and FVKESK. Trimming removed 5 bases at V and 0 bases at J, with 7 bases between. The CDR3 consists of 14 residues. The CDR3 is CASSYQTNTGELFF. Here the CDR3 DNA reads TGTGCCAGCAGCTACCAGACGAACACCGGGGAGCTGTTTTTT. Full variable domain (remainder filled in from reference TRBV14 and TRBJ2-2): EAGVTQFPSHSVIEKGQTVTLRCDPISGHDNLYWYRRVMGKEIKFLLHFVKESKQDESGMPNNRFLAERTGGTYSTLKVQPAELEDSGVYFCASSYQTNTGELFFGEGSRLTVL.

V and J are TRBV7-2 and TRBJ1-2, with TRBD1 matching 10 bases. From germline, CDR1 is SGHTA and CDR2 FQGNSA. J lost 6 bases, V lost 2 bases, and 6 bases had no gene match. The CDR3 loop spans 15 amino acids. CDR3 nucleotides: TGTGCCAGCAGCTTATTTCCCGGGACAGGGGATGGCTACACCTTC. This codes for CASSLFPGTGDGYTF.

This chain joins TRBV10-3 and TRBJ1-2; D is ambiguous. Trimming removed 4 bases from V and 1 base from J, with 13 bases in between. This CDR3 is 15 amino acids long. Per germline, CDR1 ENHRY and CDR2 SYGVKD. CDR3 loop: CAISALLRVNYGYTF. Here the CDR3 DNA reads TGTGCCATCAGTGCCCTGTTGCGCGTTAACTATGGCTACACCTTC.

The chain is built from TRBV7-6 and TRBJ2-3; no clear D. Germline V CDR1 and CDR2: SGHVS, FNYEAQ. Trimming cost V 1 base and J 3 bases, with 8 bases left between them. The CDR3 loop spans 14 amino acids. The CDR3 DNA follows: TGTGCCAGCAGCTTAGGGATCACAACAGATACGCAGTATTTT. Translation: CASSLGITTDTQYF.

The J gene is TRBJ1-2, the V gene TRBV6-5; D is perhaps TRBD1 (5 bases). V was pared by 2 bases and J by 3 bases, with 7 bases between. The CDR3 covers 13 residues. The germline V gene encodes CDR1 MNHEY and CDR2 SVGAGI. Written as DNA, the CDR3 is TGTGCCAGCAGTTACGACAGAGACTATGGCTACACCTTC. Translating gives CASSYDRDYGYTF.

The rearrangement joins TRBV7-8 to TRBJ1-1; D is unresolved. The CDR3 runs to 13 residues. CDR1 SGHVS and CDR2 FQNEAQ come from the germline V gene. Deletions cut 5 bases from V and 11 bases from J, with 18 bases between. The CDR3 DNA reads as TGTGCCAGCAGCCACCTGGACGGCTCTAGGGCTTTCTTT. Translated: CASSHLDGSRAFF. Together with reference TRBV7-8 and TRBJ1-1, the CDR3 gives the full variable domain: GAGVSQSPRYKVAKRGQDVALRCDPISGHVSLFWYQQALGQGPEFLTYFQNEAQLDKSGLPSDRFFAERPEGSVSTLKIQRTQQEDSAVYLCASSHLDGSRAFFGQGTRLTVV.

This rearrangement joins TRBV7-2 to TRBJ1-2; a weak D match, TRBD1 (6 bases). Trimming stripped 4 bases from V and 8 bases from J, with 23 bases between. The CDR3 loop spans 16 amino acids. Germline CDR1 and CDR2: SGHTA and FQGNSA. The chain's CDR3 is CASSSHGAGVWMGYTF. The CDR3 bases are TGTGCCAGCAGCTCCCACGGAGCAGGGGTTTGGATGGGCTACACCTTC.

The chain couples TRBV15 to TRBJ1-6; D uncertain. V was cut by 0 bases and J by 7 bases, with 4 bases left in between. Germline loops: CDR1 LNHNV, CDR2 YYDKDF (reference sequence). There are 13 residues in the CDR3. The CDR3 nucleotides are TGTGCCACCAGCAGAGACGGGAATTCACCCCTCCACTTT. Translated: CATSRDGNSPLHF.

V is TRBV7-6 and J is TRBJ2-1; possibly TRBD2 for D (6 bases). The CDR3 length is 12 residues. Germline CDR1 is SGHVS and CDR2 is FNYEAQ. Trimming shortened V by 3 bases and J by 8 bases, and 8 bases separated the two germline ends. CDR3 nucleotides: TGTGCCAGCAGCTTCGGGGGTGATGAGCAGTTCTTC. Encoded protein: CASSFGGDEQFF. Filled out from reference TRBV7-6 and TRBJ2-1, the complete variable domain reads GAGVSQSPRYKVTKRGQDVALRCDPISGHVSLYWYRQALGQGPEFLTYFNYEAQQDKSGLPNDRFSAERPEGSISTLTIQRTEQRDSAMYRCASSFGGDEQFFGPGTRLTVL.

V is TRBV7-9 and J is TRBJ2-1; D might be TRBD2 (6 bases). V was shortened by 5 bases and J by 9 bases, with 23 bases between the two germline ends. This CDR3 is built from 16 residues. Germline V lookup: CDR1 SEHNR, CDR2 FQNEAQ (reference sequence). As DNA, the CDR3 is TGTGCCAGCAGCGCAGCGGGCCAATTGGGGCTAGGTGAGCAGTTCTTC. It yields the protein CASSAAGQLGLGEQFF.

The rearrangement links TRBV6-1 to TRBJ2-7, with 7 bases aligning to TRBD1. Trimming at V came to 5 bases and at J to 4 bases, leaving 8 bases not matched to a gene. This CDR3 contains 14 residues. CDR1 MNHNS and CDR2 SASEGT come from the germline V gene. The CDR3 loop reads CASSLGTEPYEQYF. The CDR3 nucleotides read TGTGCCAGCAGTCTCGGGACAGAACCTTACGAGCAGTACTTC.

This rearrangement joins TRBV4-2 to TRBJ1-3; D remains unclear. The germline gives CDR1 LGHNA, CDR2 YNFKEQ. The CDR3 is 13 amino acids. V shed 1 base and J shed 5 bases, with 6 bases lying between them. This CDR3 is CASSQGERNTIYF. The CDR3 nucleotides read TGTGCCAGCAGCCAAGGAGAACGAAACACCATATATTTT.

The chain is built from TRBV2 and TRBJ2-7; 10 bases align to TRBD1. Germline lookup yields CDR1 SNHLY and CDR2 FYNNEI. There are 15 residues in the CDR3. The trim removed 3 bases at V and 4 bases at J, leaving 6 bases unmatched. This chain's CDR3 is CASSDPTGGLYEQYF. The CDR3 nucleotides are TGTGCCAGCAGTGACCCGACAGGGGGCTTATACGAGCAGTACTTC. The full variable domain, rest sourced from reference TRBV2 and TRBJ2-7, is EPEVTQTPSHQVTQMGQEVILRCVPISNHLYFYWYRQILGQKVEFLVSFYNNEISEKSEIFDDQFSVERPDGSNFTLKIRSTKLEDSAMYFCASSDPTGGLYEQYFGPGTRLTVT.

The J gene is TRBJ1-2, the V gene TRBV19; tentatively, D is TRBD1 (5 bases). The CDR3 is 15 residues long. In germline, CDR1 is LNHDA, CDR2 SQIVND (reference sequence). Trimming took off 3 bases at V and 5 bases at J, with 16 bases between the two ends. The CDR3 region has the DNA TGTGCCAGTAGTATCGAACTCGGGACGGATTATGGCTACACCTTC. Protein: CASSIELGTDYGYTF.

The genes are TRBV7-8 and TRBJ2-1; 15 bases line up with TRBD2. In germline, CDR1 is SGHVS, CDR2 FQNEAQ. With 5 bases clipped from V and 10 bases from J, the junction kept 9 bases outside the gene matches. The CDR3 loop spans 16 amino acids. The CDR3 DNA is TGTGCCAGCAGCCCGTTTGGACTAGCGGGGGGGCAGGAGCAGTTCTTC. Encoded protein: CASSPFGLAGGQEQFF.

As regards this clone: The identical CDR3 is also encoded by other nucleotide sequences in the sample. This sequence joins TRBV7-9 and TRBJ2-7; unclear D gene. Trimming pared 1 base from V and 4 bases from J, leaving 2 bases between. The CDR3 is 11 residues long. Per germline, CDR1 SEHNR and CDR2 FQNEAQ (reference sequence). DNA for the CDR3: TGTGCCAGCAGCTTAGAGTACGAGCAGTACTTC. Its protein product is CASSLEYEQYF.

The rearrangement uses TRBV7-8 and TRBJ1-1; D gene uncertain. Germline CDR1 reads SGHVS; CDR2 reads FQNEAQ. The CDR3 contains 12 residues. Deletions cut 4 bases from V and 8 bases from J, with 11 bases between. CDR3 sequence: CASSSPGPEAFF. The CDR3 region has the DNA TGTGCCAGCAGCTCACCGGGCCCCGAAGCTTTCTTT.

The genes are TRBV13 and TRBJ2-3; TRBD2 matches 12 bases. The germline gives CDR1 PRHDT, CDR2 FYEKMQ (reference sequence). There are 14 residues in the CDR3. Germline trimming cut 8 bases from V and 7 bases from J; bases unmatched to any gene: 7. In DNA, the CDR3 is TGTGCCAGCCACCCTAGCGGGGGGGTTTATACGCAGTATTTT. This encodes CASHPSGGVYTQYF.

The CDR3 DNA reads as TGTGCCAGTAGACTGGGACAGGGAGATTTTTACTATGGCTACACCTTC. Encoded protein: CASRLGQGDFYYGYTF. V usage is TRBV19 and J usage is TRBJ1-2, with TRBD1 matching 9 bases. Germline CDR1 LNHDA, CDR2 SQIVND (reference sequence). V trimming: 6 bases; J trimming: 3 bases; junction bases outside the gene matches: 11. The CDR3 has 16 residues.

The J gene is TRBJ1-2, the V gene TRBV6-5; D uncertain. Germline V gene data show CDR1 as MNHEY and CDR2 as SVGAGI. Trimming took 10 bases from V and 2 from J, leaving 5 bases between them. This CDR3 has 10 residues. The CDR3 DNA reads TGTGCCACACGGAACTATGGCTACACCTTC. Translation gives CATRNYGYTF.

The chain is built from TRBV18 and TRBJ1-2, with D possibly TRBD1 on 5 matching bases. The CDR3 is made up of 17 amino acids. Germline assignment: CDR1 KGHSH and CDR2 LQKENI. Trimming took off 2 bases at V and 5 bases at J, with 21 bases between the two ends. CDR3 amino acids: CASSPIGQGDARYGYTF. The CDR3, as DNA: TGTGCCAGCTCACCAATCGGGCAGGGTGATGCCCGGTATGGCTACACCTTC.

This clone appeared a single time. This sequence joins TRBV6-5 and TRBJ2-1; 10 bases agree with TRBD1. After removal of 7 bases from V and 7 bases from J, the junction contained 10 bases not matched to a gene. Germline assignment: CDR1 MNHEY and CDR2 SVGAGI. CDR3 length equals 15 residues. CDR3 residues: CASTSRDRGFNEQFF. The CDR3 coding sequence is TGTGCCAGCACCTCTCGGGACAGGGGTTTTAATGAGCAGTTCTTC.